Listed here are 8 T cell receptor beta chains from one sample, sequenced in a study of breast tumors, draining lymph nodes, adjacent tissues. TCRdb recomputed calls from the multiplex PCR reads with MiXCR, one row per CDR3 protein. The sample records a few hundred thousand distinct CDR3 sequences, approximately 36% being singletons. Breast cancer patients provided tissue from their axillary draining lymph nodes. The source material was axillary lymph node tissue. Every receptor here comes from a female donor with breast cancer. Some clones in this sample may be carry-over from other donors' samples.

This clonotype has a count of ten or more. CDR3 protein: CASSLQDLLDTQYF. The CDR3 region has the DNA TGCGCCAGCAGCTTACAGGACCTCCTAGATACGCAGTATTTT. The chain combines TRBV5-1 with TRBJ2-3, with D possibly being TRBD1 (5 bases). The CDR3 runs to 14 residues. The V end was cut by 2 bases, the J end by 5 bases, with 12 bases between. Germline V CDR1 and CDR2: SGHRS, YFSETQ.

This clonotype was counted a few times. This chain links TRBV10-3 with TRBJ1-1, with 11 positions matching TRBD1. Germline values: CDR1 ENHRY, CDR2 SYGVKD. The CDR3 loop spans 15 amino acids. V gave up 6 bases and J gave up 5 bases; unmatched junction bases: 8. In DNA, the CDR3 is TGTGCCATCAGAAGCAAGGACAGGGGGCGTACTGAAGCTTTCTTT. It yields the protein CAIRSKDRGRTEAFF.

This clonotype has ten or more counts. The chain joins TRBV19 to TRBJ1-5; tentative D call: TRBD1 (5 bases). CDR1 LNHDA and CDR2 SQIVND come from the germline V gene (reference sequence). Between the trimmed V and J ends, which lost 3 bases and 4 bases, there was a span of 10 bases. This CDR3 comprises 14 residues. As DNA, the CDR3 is TGTGCCAGTAGTATGAGCGGGGGAAATCAGCCCCAGCATTTT. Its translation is CASSMSGGNQPQHF.

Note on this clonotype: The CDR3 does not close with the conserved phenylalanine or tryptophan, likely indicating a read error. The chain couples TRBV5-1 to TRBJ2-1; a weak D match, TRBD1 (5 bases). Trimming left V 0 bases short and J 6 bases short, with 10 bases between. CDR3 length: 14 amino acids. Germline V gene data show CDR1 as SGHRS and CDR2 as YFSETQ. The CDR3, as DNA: TGCGCCAGCAGCTTGGGGGGCCTCTTCAATGAGCAGTTCCTC. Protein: CASSLGGLFNEQFL.

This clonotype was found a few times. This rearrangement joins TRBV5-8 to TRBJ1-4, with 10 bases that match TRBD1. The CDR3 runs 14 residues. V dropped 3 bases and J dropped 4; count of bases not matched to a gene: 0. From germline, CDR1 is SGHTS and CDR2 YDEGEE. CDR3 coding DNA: TGTGCCAGCAGCTGGGACAGGGGTAATGAAAAACTGTTTTTT. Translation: CASSWDRGNEKLFF.

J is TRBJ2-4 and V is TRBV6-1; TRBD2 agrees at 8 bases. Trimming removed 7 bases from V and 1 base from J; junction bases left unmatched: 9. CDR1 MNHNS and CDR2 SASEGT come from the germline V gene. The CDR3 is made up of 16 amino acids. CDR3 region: CASTGTGGPAKNIQYF. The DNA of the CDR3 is TGTGCCAGCACGGGTACGGGGGGGCCTGCCAAAAACATTCAGTACTTC.

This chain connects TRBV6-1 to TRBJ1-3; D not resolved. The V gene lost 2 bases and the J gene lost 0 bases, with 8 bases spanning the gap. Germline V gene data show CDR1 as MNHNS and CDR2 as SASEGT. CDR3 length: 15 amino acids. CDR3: CASSELGNSGNTIYF. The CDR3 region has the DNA TGTGCCAGCAGTGAACTGGGAAACTCTGGAAACACCATATATTTT.

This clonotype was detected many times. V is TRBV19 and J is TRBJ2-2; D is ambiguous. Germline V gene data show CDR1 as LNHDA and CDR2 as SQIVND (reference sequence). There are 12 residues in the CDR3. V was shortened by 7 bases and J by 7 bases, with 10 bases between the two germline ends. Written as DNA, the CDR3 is TGTGCCAGTACGAGAGGTGGCGGGGAGCTGTTTTTT. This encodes CASTRGGGELFF.